This paragraph reports one TCR beta chain. Its antigen is unknown. This sample stems from a study of T cell responses to AZD1222 COVID-19 vaccine. Whole-study results and caveats: Scientists sampled the repertoires only once the peak T cell response had passed. Only six people who got AZD1222 tested seropositive at baseline. Females outnumbered males among donors, who were mostly white British; clonal diversity was possibly underestimated. At 160-218 and 743-854, vaccine-associated CD4 TCRs were dominant, and they spanned spike.

TCRdb's table, derived via immunoSEQ multiplex PCR, lists solely in-frame clones and lacks some. Here the sample spans 100,000 to 150,000 clones, just over 90% being singletons. This CDR3 region has 11 residues. The V gene's germline CDR1 is GTSNPN and CDR2 SVGIG (reference sequence). V shed 1 base and J shed 8 bases, with 9 bases lying between them. This specimen consisted of peripheral blood, obtained on day 0 of AZD1222 vaccination. The chain recombines TRBV30 with TRBJ2-7; D remains ambiguous. The clonotype comes from an adult in good health. The CDR3 sequence: CAWSASSKQYF. The CDR3 nucleotides are TGTGCCTGGAGTGCTTCGAGTAAGCAGTACTTC.